This T cell receptor (beta chain) stems from a study of shared clonotypes between healthy human individuals. Only Caucasian adults living in Nashville, Tennessee made up the donor group. Germline CDR1 reads MDHEN; CDR2 reads SYDVKM. The J segment lost 7 bases and the V segment lost 5 bases, leaving 11 bases of the junction unmatched. The CDR3 is made up of 15 amino acids. Study results and limitations: Investigators expected sequencing depth to affect clonotype sharing among donors.

Sorted-subset replicate PCR reactions contained 200 to 250 ng DNA, corresponding to tens of thousands of T cell genomes. Clones were read by immunoSEQ multiplex PCR, and TCRdb kept only the in-frame ones, dropping some. Here the sample spans some 2 million clones, 95% being singletons. As to this clone: Its specificity is not known.

The TCR was taken from a young man in good health. Source material: naive CD4+ T cells sorted from blood. Noted subset: CD45RA+ positively selected. The J gene is TRBJ2-5, the V gene TRBV28, with 9 bases identical to TRBD1. The CDR3 sequence is CASSLSQGAPGTQYF. DNA for the CDR3: TGTGCCAGCAGTCTCTCACAGGGGGCGCCGGGGACCCAGTACTTC.